The rows below give T cell receptor beta chains drawn from one sample of a study of T cells after yellow fever vaccination. TCRdb ran MiXCR on the 5' RACE reads and lists one entry per CDR3 protein. The table lists some 350,000 distinct CDR3 sequences, about 4% of them singletons. The sequenced sample was PBMCs, obtained 5 days after the yellow fever booster vaccination. The receptor set was obtained from a man younger than 30 who received the YFV17D yellow fever vaccine. Both conserved end residues are part of each CDR3.

v_call	j_call	cdr3_aa
TRBV6-1	TRBJ2-1	CASSEWDREGDEQFF
TRBV7-2	TRBJ2-3	CASSPGTGVTDTQYF
TRBV21-1	TRBJ1-2	CASRHGYTF
TRBV12-3/TRBV12-4	TRBJ1-2	CASSAPGTEDYGYTF
TRBV2	TRBJ2-4	CASSVRGSLNIQYF
TRBV29-1	TRBJ2-2	CSVALLAGSNTGELFF
TRBV6-5	TRBJ2-4	CASSYSKVGRNIQYF
TRBV4-2	TRBJ2-2	CASSQVGTGGIGELFF
TRBV7-3	TRBJ2-1	CASSLTGTRSYNEQFF
TRBV7-9	TRBJ2-7	CASSLGGWGHDLYEQYF
TRBV9	TRBJ1-2	CASSVGGGSRYGYTF
TRBV3-1	TRBJ2-5	CASSYDHIGGTQYF
TRBV11-2	TRBJ2-2	CASSFLDYTGELFF
TRBV12-3/TRBV12-4	TRBJ1-6	CASSGGTGMSSYNSPLHF
TRBV20-1	TRBJ2-2	CSARVMGQPTGELFF
TRBV6-5	TRBJ1-2	CASSPRRTVNYGYTF
TRBV4-3	TRBJ1-1	CASSQGARKAFF
TRBV27	TRBJ2-3	CARLGGGVF
TRBV5-1	TRBJ2-3	CASSMEGDTQYF
TRBV19	TRBJ2-1	CASRKGTSGYNEQFF
TRBV4-1	TRBJ1-1	CASSQPPGFVLGVTEAFF
TRBV9	TRBJ1-1	CASSVVSGNTEAFF
TRBV10-3	TRBJ1-2	CAISESKVGPGGKNGYTF
TRBV3-1	TRBJ1-6	CASSQESNQGLAYNSPLHF
TRBV28	TRBJ2-5	CASSFGFGETQYF
TRBV29-1	TRBJ2-3	CSSAGATSTDTQYF
TRBV6-5	TRBJ1-5	CASSYGYSNQPQHF
TRBV20-1	TRBJ2-3	CSAPLPPSHNTQYF
TRBV13	TRBJ2-5	CASSKGDSPGTQYF
TRBV5-5	TRBJ2-7	CASSFPGVEQYF
TRBV7-2	TRBJ2-5	CASSLATSGGEETQYF
TRBV5-1	TRBJ2-3	CASSFEGNTDTQYF
TRBV29-1	TRBJ2-5	CSVGGYSSETQYF
TRBV20-1	TRBJ1-2	CSALKGQASLMYGYTF
TRBV7-9	TRBJ2-7	CASSLSKARTYEQYF